Below, one T cell receptor beta chain is given with its context. It lacks a known antigen. No much larger clone is present one base from it, and per-base qualities are unavailable. TCR CDR3 regions were amplified from genomic DNA by multiplex PCR using the deep immunoSEQ assay. Extracted genomic DNA from each cell subset was spread evenly across all wells of several immunoSEQ 96-well plates, with each plate serving as a replicate. For sorted subsets, 150 to 250 ng genomic DNA, equal to tens of thousands of T cell genomes, was loaded into each replicate PCR. Purified libraries were measured with a Qubit 3.0 fluorometer, size-checked on a Bioanalyzer 2100, and measured again with the KAPA Library Quantification kit. Each immunoSEQ 96-well plate was sequenced on its own single-read 150-cycle Illumina NextSeq 550 flow cell. The paper's data handling went like this. Because the immunoSEQ output included only junctional sequences and no quality scores, the filtering could not be the same as the filtering used for full-length reads. Sequences were annotated with PyIR, a Python wrapper for IgBLAST v1.9, and V/J genes and CDR3 were assigned using IMGT germline references. Reads with weak V/J assignments (E-value above 1e-6), missing CDR3, stop codons, out-of-frame junctions, or ambiguous translated residues were removed. A V3J clonotype was defined by an identical inferred V gene, J gene, and CDR3 amino acid sequence. To compute the percentage overlap between repertoires, the number of shared unique clonotypes was divided by the size of the smaller repertoire. Richness of each repertoire was evaluated using RTK rarefaction, the Chao1 estimator, and Recon v2.1 estimates of unobserved clonotypes. Generation probabilities were computed with OLGA for all TCRbeta clonotypes obtained by the gDNA method from four donors. Here the immuneACCESS table is served through TCRdb, limited to in-frame sequences with V and J called. Missing clones are a known gap in these copies; in checked studies unresolved V genes cover under half, and the rest lacks a known reason. For V, J and clone size, that table is used; D and trimming come from the DNA. The sample contains around 600,000 clones, around 95% of them found a single time. Of the sample, over 0.1% falls within the top ten clones.

CD8 naive samples consisted of CD45RO-negative cells that were positively selected for CCR7, yielding a CD45RA+CCR7+ population without TemRA cells. Donors were healthy HIV-negative adults with no recently reported acute infections or vaccinations. Every donor was a Caucasian adult residing in Nashville, Tennessee, USA. After blood collection by leukapheresis, PBMCs were isolated using Ficoll-Histopaque density gradient centrifugation and then cryopreserved in the vapor phase of liquid nitrogen. Analytical flow cytometry was used to check the purity and quantity of every magnetically sorted T cell population. Genomic DNA was isolated from each sorted fraction and quantified by UV absorbance on a Nanodrop 2000c. The data are from a study of shared clonotypes between healthy human individuals (dated by TCRdb to 2018 to 2020). Regarding the research as a whole: A few men and a couple of women, aged 18 to 49 years, made up the cohort. Blood TCR repertoires of several healthy adults were deeply sequenced to estimate repertoire size and the extent of clonotype sharing between individuals. For each donor, CD4 naive and CD4 memory were each given three plates, CD8 naive was given two plates, and CD8 memory was given one plate. To increase sequencing depth and limit assay-specific biases, TCR repertoire library preparation and sequencing were carried out by different laboratories using diverse techniques. Between about 0.8 and 9.5 billion PBMCs per donor were obtained by leukapheresis. Summary of the overall study and its limitations: Sharing across four donors was observed for approximately 5% of naive CD4, 3.5% of naive CD8, roughly 2.3% of memory CD4, and about 0.38% of memory CD8 clonotypes. Sampling was restricted to blood, and TCR repertoires in tissues likely differ from the TCR repertoires found in blood. Compared with non-shared clonotypes, the clonotypes found in all four sorted-subset donors had higher generation probabilities. Incomplete sequencing was indicated by rarefaction of sorted-subset datasets, despite the large sequencing depth. Naive subsets generally had larger estimated clonotype richness than memory subsets did. The genetic and exposure-history diversity represented was limited by the small number of donors. Pairwise subsampling led to the expectation that sequencing depth would affect the degree of clonotype sharing among donors.

V drops 6 bases and J drops 7 bases, leaving 12 bases in between. Spanning cysteine to phenylalanine, the CDR3 consists of 12 amino acids. The entry retains the CDR3 DNA only, 36 bases that are in frame from base 1. Reading the germline V gene (reference sequence) gives CDR1 LNHDA and CDR2 SQIVND. The sequence links TRBV19 to TRBJ1-1; TRBD1 is perhaps the D gene, given 5 matching bases. The source is a young woman in good health. Specimen: naive CD8+ T cells sorted from blood. What this sample's cell subset or site label stands for: CD45RA+CCR7+. The CDR3 here reads CASRSGHLEAFF. Here is the DNA: TGTGCCAGTAGGTCCGGACACCTTGAAGCTTTCTTT.